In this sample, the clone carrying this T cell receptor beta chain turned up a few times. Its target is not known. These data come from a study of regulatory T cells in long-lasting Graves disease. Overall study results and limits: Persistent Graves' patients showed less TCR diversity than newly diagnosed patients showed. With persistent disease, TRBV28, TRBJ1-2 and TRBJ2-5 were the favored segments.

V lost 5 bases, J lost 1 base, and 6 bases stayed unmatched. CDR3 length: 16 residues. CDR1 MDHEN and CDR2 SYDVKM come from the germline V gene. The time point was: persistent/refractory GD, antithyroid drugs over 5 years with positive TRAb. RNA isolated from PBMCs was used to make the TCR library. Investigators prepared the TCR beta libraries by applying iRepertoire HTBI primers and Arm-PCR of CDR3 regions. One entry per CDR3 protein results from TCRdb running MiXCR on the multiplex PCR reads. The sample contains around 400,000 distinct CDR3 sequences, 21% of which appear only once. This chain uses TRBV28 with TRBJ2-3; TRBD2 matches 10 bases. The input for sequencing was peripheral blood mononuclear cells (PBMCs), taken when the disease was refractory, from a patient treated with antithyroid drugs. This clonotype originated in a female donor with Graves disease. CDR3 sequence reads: CASSAMLAGGTDTQYF. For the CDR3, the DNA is TGTGCCAGCAGTGCAATGCTAGCGGGAGGCACAGATACGCAGTATTTT.